This TCR beta chain derives from a study of control samples from healthy donors and cancer patients. The method was immunoSEQ multiplex PCR; TCRdb's version includes in-frame clones alone and lacks a portion of them. Here the sample spans around 150,000 clones, about 90% being singletons. This CDR3 is 12 amino acids long. Germline assignment: CDR1 SGHTA and CDR2 FQGNSA. With 2 bases removed from V and 6 bases from J, the gap between germline ends came to 7 bases. The sequenced material came from blood. The source is a man younger than 45 in good health. The genes are TRBV7-2 and TRBJ1-2; D gene uncertain. The CDR3 DNA sequence: TGTGCCAGCAGCTTATCCGTCGATGGCTACACCTTC. Its protein is CASSLSVDGYTF.